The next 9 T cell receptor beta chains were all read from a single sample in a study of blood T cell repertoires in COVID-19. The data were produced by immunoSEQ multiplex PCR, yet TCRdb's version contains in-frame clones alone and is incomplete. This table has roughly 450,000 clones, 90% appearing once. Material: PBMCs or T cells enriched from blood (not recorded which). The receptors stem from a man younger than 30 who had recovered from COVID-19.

The CDR3 DNA reads as TGTGCCAGCAGTGGTCACGGGTCAACTATTCGCTACACCTTC. Encoded protein: CASSGHGSTIRYTF. The J gene is TRBJ1-2, the V gene TRBV28; the D is unclear. V was trimmed by 5 bases and J by 9 bases, leaving 19 bases between them. CDR3 length: 14 amino acids. Germline V gives CDR1 MDHEN, CDR2 SYDVKM.

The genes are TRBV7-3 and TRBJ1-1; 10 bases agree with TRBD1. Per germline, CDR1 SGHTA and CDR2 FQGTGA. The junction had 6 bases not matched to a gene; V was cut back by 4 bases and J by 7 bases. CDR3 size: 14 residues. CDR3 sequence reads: CASSSTTGGGEAFF. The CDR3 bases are TGTGCCAGCAGCTCCACGACAGGGGGCGGTGAAGCTTTCTTT.

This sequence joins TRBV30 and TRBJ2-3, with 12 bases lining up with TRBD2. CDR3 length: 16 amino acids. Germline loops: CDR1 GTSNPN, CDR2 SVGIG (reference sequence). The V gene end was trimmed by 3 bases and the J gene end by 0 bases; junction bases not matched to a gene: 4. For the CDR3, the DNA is TGTGCCTGGAGGGGAGGGACTAGCGGGAGCACAGATACGCAGTATTTT. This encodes CAWRGGTSGSTDTQYF. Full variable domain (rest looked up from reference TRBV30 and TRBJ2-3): SQTIHQWPATLVQPVGSPLSLECTVEGTSNPNLYWYRQAAGRGLQLLFYSVGIGQISSEVPQNLSASRPQDRQFILSSKKLLLSDSGFYLCAWRGGTSGSTDTQYFGPGTRLTVL.

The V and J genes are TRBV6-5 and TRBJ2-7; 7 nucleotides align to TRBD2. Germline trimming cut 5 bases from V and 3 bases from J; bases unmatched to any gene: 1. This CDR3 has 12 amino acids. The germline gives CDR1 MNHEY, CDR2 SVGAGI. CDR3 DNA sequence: TGTGCCAGCAGTCGGACTAGCTACGAGCAGTACTTC. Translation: CASSRTSYEQYF.

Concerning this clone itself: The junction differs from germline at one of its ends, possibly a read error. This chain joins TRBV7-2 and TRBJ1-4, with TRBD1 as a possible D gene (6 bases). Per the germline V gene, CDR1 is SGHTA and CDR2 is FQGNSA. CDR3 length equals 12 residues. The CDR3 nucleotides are TGTGCCAGCAGCTTAAGGACCGGACAGTTAACTTTT. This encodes CASSLRTGQLTF.

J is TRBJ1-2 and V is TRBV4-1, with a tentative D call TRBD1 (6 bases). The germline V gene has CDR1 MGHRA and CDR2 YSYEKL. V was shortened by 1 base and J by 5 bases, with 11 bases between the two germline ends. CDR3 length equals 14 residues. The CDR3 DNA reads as TGCGCCAGCAGCCAAGGGGGGGGCGTATATGGCTACACCTTC. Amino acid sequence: CASSQGGGVYGYTF.

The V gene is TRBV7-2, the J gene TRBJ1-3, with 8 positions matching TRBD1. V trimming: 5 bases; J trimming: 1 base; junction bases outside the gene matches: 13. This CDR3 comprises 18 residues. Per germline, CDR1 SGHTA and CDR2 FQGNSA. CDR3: CASSLRGGGTGSGNTIYF. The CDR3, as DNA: TGTGCCAGCAGCCTACGCGGCGGCGGGACAGGTTCTGGAAACACCATATATTTT.

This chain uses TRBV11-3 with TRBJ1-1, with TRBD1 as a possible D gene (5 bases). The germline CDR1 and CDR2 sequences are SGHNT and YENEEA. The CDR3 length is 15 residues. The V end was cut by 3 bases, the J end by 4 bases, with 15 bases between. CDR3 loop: CASSFGTGQSTEAFF. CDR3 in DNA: TGTGCCAGCAGCTTCGGAACAGGTCAGAGCACTGAAGCTTTCTTT.

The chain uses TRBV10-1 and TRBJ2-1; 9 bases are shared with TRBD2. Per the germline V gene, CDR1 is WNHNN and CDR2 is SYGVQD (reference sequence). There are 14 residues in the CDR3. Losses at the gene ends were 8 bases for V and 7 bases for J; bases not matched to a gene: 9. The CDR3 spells CASSSAGGFNEQFF. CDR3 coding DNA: TGCGCCAGCTCATCTGCGGGAGGGTTTAATGAGCAGTTCTTC.